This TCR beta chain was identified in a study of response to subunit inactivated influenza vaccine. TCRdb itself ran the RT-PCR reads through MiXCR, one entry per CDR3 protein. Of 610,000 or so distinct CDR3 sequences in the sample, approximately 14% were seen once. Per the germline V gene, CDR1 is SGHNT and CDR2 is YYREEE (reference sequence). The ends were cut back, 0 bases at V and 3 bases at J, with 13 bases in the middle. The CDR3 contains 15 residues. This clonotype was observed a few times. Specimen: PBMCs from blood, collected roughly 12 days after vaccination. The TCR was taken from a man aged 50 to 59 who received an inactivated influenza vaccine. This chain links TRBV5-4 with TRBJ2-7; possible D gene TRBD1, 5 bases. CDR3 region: CASSLGQGSIYEQYF. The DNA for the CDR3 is TGTGCCAGCAGCTTGGGGCAGGGCAGTATCTACGAGCAGTACTTC.